The sequence of this T cell receptor (beta chain) was determined in a study of CD8 T cells in Susac syndrome. The V gene lost 1 base and the J gene lost 3 bases, with 12 bases spanning the gap. Germline CDR1 reads KGHSH; CDR2 reads LQKENI. This CDR3 is built from 15 residues. After extraction with the RNeasy kit, about 0.45 to 1 ug of the RNA was reverse transcribed using random hexamers. One entry per CDR3 protein results from TCRdb running MiXCR on the immunoSEQ multiplex PCR reads. Among 150,000 to 200,000 distinct CDR3 sequences listed, around 95% were seen once. V usage is TRBV18 and J usage is TRBJ1-2; D unresolved. The TCR sequence derives from a human donor in good health. Sequenced: CD4+ T cells from PBMCs. In DNA, the CDR3 is TGTGCCAGCTCACCACGGGAACCGATCGACTATGGCTACACCTTC. It yields the protein CASSPREPIDYGYTF.